One sample yielded the 12 T cell receptor beta chains listed below, sequenced in a study of identifying expanded T cells in peripheral blood (dated by TCRdb to between 2019 and 2020). The library was obtained by the immunoSEQ multiplex PCR assay. TCRdb retrieved this table from immuneACCESS and kept in-frame rearrangements only. Not all clones are present; in checked studies, unresolved V genes account for under half, and no reason is known for the remainder. A total of about 100,000 clones appear in this sample, 80% to 90% of them only once. 5.5% to 6.5% of the sample lies in the top ten. Sequences were obtained from blood. These receptors were obtained from a person aged 18-69 years in good health.

The J gene is TRBJ1-1, the V gene TRBV25-1, with D possibly matching TRBD1 (5 bases). The CDR3 is 18 residues long. Germline CDR1 MGHDK, CDR2 SYGVNS. V lost 6 bases to trimming and J lost 0 bases, with 23 bases between them. CDR3 loop: CASRAPSGGGNMNTEAFF. The CDR3 DNA sequence: TGTGCCAGCAGAGCACCCTCCGGGGGTGGAAATATGAACACTGAAGCTTTCTTT.

The rearrangement uses TRBV9 and TRBJ2-3; D perhaps matches TRBD1 (6 bases). The CDR3 is 15 amino acids. Trimming stripped 0 bases from V and 2 bases from J, with 10 bases between. In germline, CDR1 is SGDLS, CDR2 YYNGEE. For the CDR3, the DNA is TGTGCCAGCAGCGTAGCAGGGGCCCCCACAGATACGCAGTATTTT. Its protein is CASSVAGAPTDTQYF. The full variable domain, rest sourced from reference TRBV9 and TRBJ2-3, is DSGVTQTPKHLITATGQRVTLRCSPRSGDLSVYWYQQSLDQGLQFLIQYYNGEERAKGNILERFSAQQFPDLHSELNLSSLELGDSALYFCASSVAGAPTDTQYFGPGTRLTVL.

The chain employs TRBV9 and TRBJ2-1, with D perhaps matching TRBD1 (5 bases). Trimming pared 2 bases from V and 8 bases from J, leaving 14 bases between. The CDR3 totals 14 residues. Germline loops: CDR1 SGDLS, CDR2 YYNGEE. The CDR3 nucleotides are TGTGCCAGCAGCGTCCAGGGTAATAGGTATGAGCAGTTCTTC. Protein product: CASSVQGNRYEQFF.

The chain's CDR3 is CASSPVGRGRGTEAFF. The CDR3 DNA reads TGTGCCAGCTCACCAGTAGGTAGGGGTCGGGGCACTGAAGCTTTCTTT. V gene TRBV18 combines with J gene TRBJ1-1; TRBD1 is a possible D gene (5 bases). The CDR3 totals 16 residues. V lost 2 bases and J 4 bases, leaving 17 bases between the germline ends. Germline loops: CDR1 KGHSH, CDR2 LQKENI. Complete variable domain (other parts from reference TRBV18 and TRBJ1-1): NAGVMQNPRHLVRRRGQEARLRCSPMKGHSHVYWYRQLPEEGLKFMVYLQKENIIDESGMPKERFSAEFPKEGPSILRIQQVVRGDSAAYFCASSPVGRGRGTEAFFGQGTRLTVV.

The rearrangement links TRBV30 to TRBJ2-4; D may be TRBD1 or TRBD2 (5 bases each). The CDR3 is made up of 14 amino acids. The V end lost 2 bases, the J end lost 5 bases, and 13 bases lay between the germline ends. Germline V gene data show CDR1 as GTSNPN and CDR2 as SVGIG (reference sequence). The CDR3 is CAWSPGGKQNIQYF. Written as DNA, the CDR3 is TGTGCCTGGAGTCCTGGGGGAAAACAAAACATTCAGTACTTC.

The J gene is TRBJ2-3, the V gene TRBV7-7; 9 nucleotides agree with TRBD2. J lost 3 bases, V lost 3 bases, and 7 bases had no gene match. Looked up from germline, CDR1 is SSHAT and CDR2 is FNYEAQ (reference sequence). The CDR3 sequence is 16 residues long. The CDR3 loop is CASSLDLSGGTDTQYF. CDR3 sequence (DNA): TGTGCCAGCAGCTTGGACCTTAGCGGGGGTACAGATACGCAGTATTTT.

The chain joins TRBV2 to TRBJ2-4, with a possible D match to TRBD2 (6 bases). Deletions cut 3 bases from V and 9 bases from J, with 9 bases between. Germline CDR1 is SNHLY and CDR2 is FYNNEI. The CDR3 has 12 amino acids. The CDR3 DNA sequence: TGTGCCAGCAGTGAGTCCGGGGGCATTCAGTACTTC. Protein sequence: CASSESGGIQYF.

The V gene is TRBV2, the J gene TRBJ1-5, with 7 bases fitting TRBD1. The J segment lost 5 bases and the V segment lost 0 bases, leaving 4 bases of the junction unmatched. Looked up from germline, CDR1 is SNHLY and CDR2 is FYNNEI. The CDR3 has 15 residues. In nucleotides, the CDR3 is TGTGCCAGCAGTGAAGCGGGACAGCCGGATCAGCCCCAGCATTTT. Protein product: CASSEAGQPDQPQHF.

The chain's CDR3 is CASSLSRGGGDYGYTF. CDR3 in DNA: TGTGCCAGCAGTTTGTCGCGCGGGGGCGGGGACTATGGCTACACCTTC. V is TRBV28 and J is TRBJ1-2; maybe TRBD1 (6 bases). The CDR3 length is 16 residues. V lost 3 bases to trimming and J lost 3 bases, with 17 bases between them. The germline CDR1 and CDR2 sequences are MDHEN and SYDVKM.

J is TRBJ2-1 and V is TRBV19, with TRBD2 matching over 10 bases. Germline values: CDR1 LNHDA, CDR2 SQIVND (reference sequence). J lost 7 bases, V lost 7 bases, and 10 bases had no gene match. CDR3 length equals 15 residues. This chain's CDR3 is CASKKREGLRNEQFF. The CDR3 DNA reads as TGTGCCAGTAAAAAGCGGGAGGGCCTAAGGAATGAGCAGTTCTTC. Drawing the rest from reference TRBV19 and TRBJ2-1, the complete variable domain is DGGITQSPKYLFRKEGQNVTLSCEQNLNHDAMYWYRQDPGQGLRLIYYSQIVNDFQKGDIAEGYSVSREKKESFPLTVTSAQKNPTAFYLCASKKREGLRNEQFFGPGTRLTVL.

V is TRBV7-2 and J is TRBJ1-1; 7 bases fit TRBD1. V dropped 3 bases and J dropped 1; count of bases not matched to a gene: 2. CDR3 size: 14 residues. Germline assignment: CDR1 SGHTA and CDR2 FQGNSA. The CDR3 protein is CASSFGQANTEAFF. CDR3 in DNA: TGTGCCAGCAGCTTCGGACAGGCGAACACTGAAGCTTTCTTT.

The CDR3 sequence is CASSPWSSRRSNQPQHF. The CDR3 region has the DNA TGTGCCAGCTCACCCTGGTCCTCCCGGAGGAGCAATCAGCCCCAGCATTTT. This sequence joins TRBV18 and TRBJ1-5; D gene uncertain. The CDR3 runs 17 residues. V was clipped by 3 bases and J by 1 base, with 16 bases between them. The germline gives CDR1 KGHSH, CDR2 LQKENI.